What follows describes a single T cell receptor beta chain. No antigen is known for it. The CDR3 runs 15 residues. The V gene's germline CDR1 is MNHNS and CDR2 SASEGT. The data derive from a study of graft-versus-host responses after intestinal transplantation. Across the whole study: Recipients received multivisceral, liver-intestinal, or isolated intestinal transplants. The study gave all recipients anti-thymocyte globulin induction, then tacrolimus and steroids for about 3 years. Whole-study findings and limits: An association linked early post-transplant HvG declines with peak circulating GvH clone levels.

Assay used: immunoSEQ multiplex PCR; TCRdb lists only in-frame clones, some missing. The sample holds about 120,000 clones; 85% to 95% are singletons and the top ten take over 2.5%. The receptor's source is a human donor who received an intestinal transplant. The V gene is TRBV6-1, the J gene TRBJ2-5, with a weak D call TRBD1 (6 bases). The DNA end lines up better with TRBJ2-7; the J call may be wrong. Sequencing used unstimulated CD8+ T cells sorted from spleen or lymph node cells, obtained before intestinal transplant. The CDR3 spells CASSVRKGELYEQYF. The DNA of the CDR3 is TGTGCCAGCAGTGTAAGGAAGGGGGAGCTCTACGAGCAGTACTTC.